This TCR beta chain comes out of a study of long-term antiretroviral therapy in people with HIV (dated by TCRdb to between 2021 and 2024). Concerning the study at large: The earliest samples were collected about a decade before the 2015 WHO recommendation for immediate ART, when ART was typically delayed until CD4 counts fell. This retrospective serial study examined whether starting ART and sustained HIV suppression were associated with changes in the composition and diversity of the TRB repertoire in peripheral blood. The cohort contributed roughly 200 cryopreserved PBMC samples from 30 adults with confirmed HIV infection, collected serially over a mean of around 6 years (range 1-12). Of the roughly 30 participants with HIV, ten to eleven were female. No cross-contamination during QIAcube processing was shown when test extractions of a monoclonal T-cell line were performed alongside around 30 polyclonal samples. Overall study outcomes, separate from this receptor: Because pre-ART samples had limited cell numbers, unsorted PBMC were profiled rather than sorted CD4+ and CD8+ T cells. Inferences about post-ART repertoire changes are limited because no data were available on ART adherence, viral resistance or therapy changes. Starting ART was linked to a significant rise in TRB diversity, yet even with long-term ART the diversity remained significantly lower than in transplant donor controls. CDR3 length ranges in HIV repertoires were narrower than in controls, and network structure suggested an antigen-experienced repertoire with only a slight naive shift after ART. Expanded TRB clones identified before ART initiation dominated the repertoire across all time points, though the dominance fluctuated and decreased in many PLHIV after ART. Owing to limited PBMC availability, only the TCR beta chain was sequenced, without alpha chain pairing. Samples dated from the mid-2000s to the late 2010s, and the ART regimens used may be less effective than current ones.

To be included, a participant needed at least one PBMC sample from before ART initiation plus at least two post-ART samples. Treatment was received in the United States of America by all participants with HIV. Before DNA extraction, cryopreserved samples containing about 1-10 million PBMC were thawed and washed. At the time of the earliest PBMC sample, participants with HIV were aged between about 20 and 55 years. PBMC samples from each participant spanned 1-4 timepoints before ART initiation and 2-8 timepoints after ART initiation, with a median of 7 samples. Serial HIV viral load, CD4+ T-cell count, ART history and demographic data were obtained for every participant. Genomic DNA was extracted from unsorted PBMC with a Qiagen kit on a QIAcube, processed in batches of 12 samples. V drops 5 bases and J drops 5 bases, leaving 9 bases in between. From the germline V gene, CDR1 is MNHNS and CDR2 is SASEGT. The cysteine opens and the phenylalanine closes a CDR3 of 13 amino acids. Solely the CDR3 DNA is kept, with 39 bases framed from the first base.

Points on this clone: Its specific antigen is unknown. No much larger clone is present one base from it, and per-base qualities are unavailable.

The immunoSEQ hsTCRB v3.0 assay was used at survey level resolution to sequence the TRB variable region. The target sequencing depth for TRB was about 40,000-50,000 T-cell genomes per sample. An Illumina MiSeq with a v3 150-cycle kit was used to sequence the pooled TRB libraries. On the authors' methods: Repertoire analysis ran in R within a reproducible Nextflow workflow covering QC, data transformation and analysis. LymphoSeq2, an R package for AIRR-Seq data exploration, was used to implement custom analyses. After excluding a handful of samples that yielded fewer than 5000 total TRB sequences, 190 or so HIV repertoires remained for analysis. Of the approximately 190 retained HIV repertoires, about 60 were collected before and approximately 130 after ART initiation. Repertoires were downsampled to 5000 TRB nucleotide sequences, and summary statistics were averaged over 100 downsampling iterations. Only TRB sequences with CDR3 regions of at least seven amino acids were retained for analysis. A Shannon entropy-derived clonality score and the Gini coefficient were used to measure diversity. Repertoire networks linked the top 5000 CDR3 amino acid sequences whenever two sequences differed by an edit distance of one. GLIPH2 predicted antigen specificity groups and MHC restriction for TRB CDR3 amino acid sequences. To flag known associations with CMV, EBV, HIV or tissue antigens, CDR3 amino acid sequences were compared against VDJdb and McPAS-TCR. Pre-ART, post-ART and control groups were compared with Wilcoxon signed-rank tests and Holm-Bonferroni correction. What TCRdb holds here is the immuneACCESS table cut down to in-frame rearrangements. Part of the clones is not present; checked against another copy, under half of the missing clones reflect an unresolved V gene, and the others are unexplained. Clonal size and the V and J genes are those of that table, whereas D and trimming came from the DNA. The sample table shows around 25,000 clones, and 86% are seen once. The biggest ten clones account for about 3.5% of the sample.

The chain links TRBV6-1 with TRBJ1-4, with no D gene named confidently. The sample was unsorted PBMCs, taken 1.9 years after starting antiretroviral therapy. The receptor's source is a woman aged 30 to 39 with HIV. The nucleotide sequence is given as TGTGCCAGCAGTTGGCAGCTCAATGAAAAACTGTTTTTT. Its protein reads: CASSWQLNEKLFF.